This is a list of T cell receptor beta chains from one sample in a study of blood T cell repertoires in COVID-19. Clones were sequenced by immunoSEQ multiplex PCR, and TCRdb holds only the in-frame ones, with some missing. The sample gives over 70,000 clones, about four fifths of which show up once; approximately 6% is in the top ten. Sequenced sample: peripheral blood. All receptors derive from an older man with COVID-19, enrolled during active disease. Both conserved end residues are part of each CDR3. D genes are given only for firm matches. For some rows the clone size is stated as once, few or many, or as a class when expanded; others skip it.

V gene: TRBV27; CDR3 length: 14; J gene: TRBJ1-4; D gene: TRBD1; clone size: .; CDR3 protein: CASSRGQGGEKLFF; CDR3 DNA: TGTGCCAGCAGCCGGGGACAGGGAGGAGAAAAACTGTTTTTT
V gene: TRBV7-9; CDR3 length: 16; J gene: TRBJ1-1; D gene: .; clone size: .; CDR3 protein: CASSLRGRGWATEAFF; CDR3 DNA: TGTGCCAGCAGCCTTCGGGGTAGGGGGTGGGCCACTGAAGCTTTCTTT
V gene: TRBV7-9; CDR3 length: 14; J gene: TRBJ1-5; D gene: .; clone size: .; CDR3 protein: CASAVGQGLTPQHF; CDR3 DNA: TGTGCCAGCGCGGTGGGGCAGGGACTCACGCCCCAGCATTTT
V gene: TRBV30; CDR3 length: 13; J gene: TRBJ1-1; D gene: .; clone size: .; CDR3 protein: CAWNPGTNTEAFF; CDR3 DNA: TGTGCCTGGAACCCCGGGACAAACACTGAAGCTTTCTTT
V gene: TRBV6-2/TRBV6-3; CDR3 length: 13; J gene: TRBJ2-7; D gene: .; clone size: .; CDR3 protein: CASTYVERSEQYF; CDR3 DNA: TGTGCCAGCACTTACGTGGAGAGGTCCGAGCAGTACTTC
V gene: TRBV6-5; CDR3 length: 14; J gene: TRBJ1-2; D gene: .; clone size: .; CDR3 protein: CASSYGAANYGYTF; CDR3 DNA: TGTGCCAGCAGTTATGGGGCGGCTAACTATGGCTACACCTTC
V gene: TRBV6-5; CDR3 length: 15; J gene: TRBJ2-4; D gene: TRBD2; clone size: .; CDR3 protein: CASKKLAGSKNIQYF; CDR3 DNA: TGTGCCAGCAAGAAACTAGCGGGGTCCAAAAACATTCAGTACTTC
V gene: TRBV5-6; CDR3 length: 15; J gene: TRBJ2-1; D gene: TRBD1; clone size: .; CDR3 protein: CASSTGQGAYNEQFF; CDR3 DNA: TGTGCCAGCAGCACCGGACAGGGGGCCTACAATGAGCAGTTCTTC
V gene: TRBV27; CDR3 length: 14; J gene: TRBJ1-5; D gene: TRBD1; clone size: few; CDR3 protein: CASSGTGGRQPQHF; CDR3 DNA: TGTGCCAGCAGTGGAACAGGGGGTCGGCAGCCCCAGCATTTT
V gene: TRBV5-4; CDR3 length: 16; J gene: TRBJ1-2; D gene: TRBD1; clone size: .; CDR3 protein: CASSLAGGQDWRGYTF; CDR3 DNA: TGTGCCAGCAGCTTGGCCGGAGGACAGGACTGGCGGGGCTACACCTTC
V gene: TRBV7-9; CDR3 length: 15; J gene: TRBJ2-2; D gene: .; clone size: .; CDR3 protein: CASSLVGRITGELFF; CDR3 DNA: TGTGCCAGCAGCTTAGTTGGGCGAATCACCGGGGAGCTGTTTTTT
V gene: TRBV2; CDR3 length: 14; J gene: TRBJ2-5; D gene: TRBD2; clone size: .; CDR3 protein: CASMMGLAKETQYF; CDR3 DNA: TGTGCCAGCATGATGGGACTAGCTAAAGAGACCCAGTACTTC
V gene: TRBV23-1; CDR3 length: 18; J gene: TRBJ2-3; D gene: TRBD2; clone size: few; CDR3 protein: CASSQPLELAGSTDTQYF; CDR3 DNA: TGCGCCAGCAGTCAACCCCTCGAACTAGCGGGGTCCACAGATACGCAGTATTTT
V gene: TRBV11-2; CDR3 length: 15; J gene: TRBJ1-4; D gene: TRBD1; clone size: .; CDR3 protein: CASSLPGQGLEKLFF; CDR3 DNA: TGTGCCAGCAGCTTACCGGGACAGGGCCTTGAAAAACTGTTTTTT
V gene: TRBV12-2; CDR3 length: 21; J gene: TRBJ1-6; D gene: .; clone size: .; CDR3 protein: CASRQGLGTHPQRSYNSPLHF; CDR3 DNA: TGTGCAAGTCGACAGGGTTTAGGGACGCATCCCCAAAGGTCCTATAATTCACCCCTCCACTTT
V gene: TRBV19; CDR3 length: 13; J gene: TRBJ1-1; D gene: .; clone size: .; CDR3 protein: CASSIDGGTEAFF; CDR3 DNA: TGTGCCAGTAGTATAGACGGGGGGACTGAAGCTTTCTTT
V gene: TRBV5-1; CDR3 length: 14; J gene: TRBJ2-1; D gene: TRBD1; clone size: once; CDR3 protein: CASSFGTAIGEQFF; CDR3 DNA: TGCGCCAGCAGCTTTGGGACAGCAATAGGTGAGCAGTTCTTC